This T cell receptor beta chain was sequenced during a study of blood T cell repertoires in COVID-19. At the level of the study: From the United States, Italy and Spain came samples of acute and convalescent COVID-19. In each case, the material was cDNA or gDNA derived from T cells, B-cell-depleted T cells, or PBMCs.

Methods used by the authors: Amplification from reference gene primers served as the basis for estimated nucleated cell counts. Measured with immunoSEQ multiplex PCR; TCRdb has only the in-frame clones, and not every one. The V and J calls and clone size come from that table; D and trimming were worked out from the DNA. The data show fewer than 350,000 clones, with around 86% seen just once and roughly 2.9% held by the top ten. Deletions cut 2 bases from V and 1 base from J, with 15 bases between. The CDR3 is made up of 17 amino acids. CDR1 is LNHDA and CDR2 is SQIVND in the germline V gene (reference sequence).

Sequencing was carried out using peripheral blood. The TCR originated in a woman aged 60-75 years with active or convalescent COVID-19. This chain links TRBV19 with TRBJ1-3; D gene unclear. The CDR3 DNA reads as TGTGCCAGTAGTATAATTATCCGCAGTGATTCTGGAAACACCATATATTTT. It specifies CASSIIIRSDSGNTIYF.